These 27 T cell receptor beta chains were all obtained from the same sample, sequenced in a study of beta chain features in type 1 diabetes. As every portion of the isolated RNA was reverse transcribed, the sequencing read expressed TCRB transcripts. Sequenced by immunoSEQ multiplex PCR; TCRdb stores in-frame clones only, minus some. Of some 330,000 clones in the sample, roughly 11% are singletons; the top ten hold about 0.015%. Material: naive CD4+ T cells from blood. The receptors originated from a woman aged 30 to 39 in good health.

V and J are TRBV10-3 and TRBJ1-1, with 8 bases fitting TRBD1. Germline-derived CDR1 and CDR2 are ENHRY and SYGVKD. The V and J ends lost 6 bases and 4 bases, in that order; junction bases with no gene match: 7. The CDR3 loop spans 14 amino acids. Here the CDR3 reads CAISDTTGGTEAFF. Written as DNA, the CDR3 is TGTGCCATCAGCGACACCACAGGGGGCACTGAAGCTTTCTTT.

This clone was observed a few times. The V gene is TRBV7-2, the J gene TRBJ2-6; 12 nucleotides line up with TRBD1. Germline V gives CDR1 SGHTA, CDR2 FQGNSA. This CDR3 comprises 18 residues. V lost 0 bases and J lost 9; bases outside the gene matches: 9. The CDR3 reads CASSLAGQGAYYSNVLTF. DNA for the CDR3: TGTGCCAGCAGCTTAGCGGGACAGGGGGCCTATTATAGCAACGTCCTGACTTTC.

Only one count was recorded for this clone. This chain uses TRBV28 with TRBJ2-2, with D perhaps matching TRBD1 (6 bases). This CDR3 is built from 15 residues. The V gene lost 6 bases and the J gene lost 0 bases, with 11 bases spanning the gap. Germline V lookup: CDR1 MDHEN, CDR2 SYDVKM. The CDR3 here is CASRDTGPNTGELFF. Here the CDR3 DNA reads TGTGCCAGCAGAGATACAGGGCCGAACACCGGGGAGCTGTTTTTT.

Only a few counts were recorded for this clone. V and J are TRBV7-9 and TRBJ2-5; TRBD1 aligns across 9 bases. The J segment lost 4 bases and the V segment lost 5 bases, leaving 8 bases of the junction unmatched. CDR3 length equals 15 residues. Germline CDR1 and CDR2: SEHNR and FQNEAQ (reference sequence). CDR3 amino acids: CASSTSQGARETQYF. CDR3 sequence (DNA): TGTGCCAGCAGCACCTCACAGGGGGCCCGAGAGACCCAGTACTTC.

This clone was counted only a few times. This chain uses TRBV28 with TRBJ2-7, with 7 nucleotides matching TRBD1. The CDR3 sequence is 14 residues long. With 4 bases clipped from V and 2 bases from J, the junction kept 5 bases outside the gene matches. Germline lookup yields CDR1 MDHEN and CDR2 SYDVKM. The CDR3 protein is CASSSPGQTYEQYF. Here the CDR3 DNA reads TGTGCCAGCAGTTCCCCGGGACAGACCTACGAGCAGTACTTC.

In its sample, this clone was seen a few times. The rearrangement uses TRBV9 and TRBJ2-1, with TRBD2 as a possible D gene (5 bases). V was pared by 4 bases and J by 7 bases, with 15 bases between. The germline V gene encodes CDR1 SGDLS and CDR2 YYNGEE. The CDR3 extends over 14 amino acids. The CDR3 DNA follows: TGTGCCAGCAGCCCCCGAGGGAGTGGTAATGAGCAGTTCTTC. This encodes CASSPRGSGNEQFF.

The chain links TRBV21-1 to TRBJ1-5; the table's D call TRBD1 went unverified against the DNA. TRBV21-1 is a pseudogene segment. This CDR3 has 14 amino acids. DNA for the CDR3: TGTGCCAGCAACACCCCTGGGCCGAATCAGCCCCAGCATTTT. The encoded protein is CASNTPGPNQPQHF.

The genes are TRBV27 and TRBJ2-7; perhaps TRBD2 as D (6 bases). The CDR3 spans 13 residues. The V end was cut by 8 bases, the J end by 6 bases, with 17 bases between. In germline, CDR1 is MNHEY, CDR2 SMNVEV (reference sequence). The CDR3 region is CASRGLTLGEQYF. The CDR3 DNA reads as TGTGCCAGCCGGGGACTTACTCTGGGCGAGCAGTACTTC.

This sequence joins TRBV19 and TRBJ2-5; 12 nucleotides align to TRBD2. This CDR3 has 15 amino acids. V trimming: 5 bases; J trimming: 5 bases; junction bases outside the gene matches: 6. CDR1 is LNHDA, CDR2 SQIVND, per germline (reference sequence). CDR3 sequence: CASSGRLAGVETQYF. The CDR3 DNA reads TGTGCCAGTAGTGGCCGACTAGCGGGAGTTGAGACCCAGTACTTC.

This sequence joins TRBV28 and TRBJ2-7; tentatively, D is TRBD1 (5 bases). The CDR3 is made up of 12 amino acids. Trimming cost V 5 bases and J 3 bases, with 8 bases left between them. Germline assignment: CDR1 MDHEN and CDR2 SYDVKM. As DNA, the CDR3 is TGTGCCAGCAGTCATGACAGCTACGAGCAGTACTTC. Translation gives CASSHDSYEQYF.

In its sample, this clone was seen a few times. The chain recombines TRBV9 with TRBJ1-5; 11 bases agree with TRBD1. Germline lookup yields CDR1 SGDLS and CDR2 YYNGEE. Germline trimming cut 5 bases from V and 7 bases from J; bases unmatched to any gene: 11. The CDR3 contains 16 residues. As DNA, the CDR3 is TGTGCCAGCAGTACCGGACAGGGGGCGGAGGGCCAGCCCCAGCATTTT. It is translated as CASSTGQGAEGQPQHF.

The table lists this clone with a few counts. The rearrangement joins TRBV27 to TRBJ2-3; 13 nucleotides line up with TRBD2. V was clipped by 10 bases and J by 0 bases; unmatched bases: 7. Germline V gene lookup returns CDR1 MNHEY and CDR2 SMNVEV (reference sequence). This CDR3 has 16 amino acids. The CDR3 here is CATQTSGRQSTDTQYF. The CDR3 DNA reads as TGTGCCACTCAGACTAGCGGGAGGCAAAGCACAGATACGCAGTATTTT.

This clone occurred a few times. The chain combines TRBV5-1 with TRBJ2-5; tentative D call: TRBD2 (5 bases). Germline CDR1 reads SGHRS; CDR2 reads YFSETQ. The CDR3 contains 13 residues. V was shortened by 0 bases and J by 3 bases, with 6 bases between the two germline ends. CDR3 bases: TGCGCCAGCAGCTTGGGAGGGAAAGAGACCCAGTACTTC. This translates into CASSLGGKETQYF.

This clone has only a few counts. The chain links TRBV29-1 to TRBJ2-1; D may be TRBD2 (6 bases). This CDR3 spans 13 amino acids. CDR1 and CDR2 from the germline V gene are SQVTM and ANQGSEA. V was trimmed by 8 bases and J by 3 bases, leaving 14 bases between them. The CDR3 region is CSSGASLYNEQFF. The CDR3 DNA follows: TGCAGCTCGGGAGCTAGCCTCTACAATGAGCAGTTCTTC.

At least ten counts were recorded for this clone. The chain combines TRBV29-1 with TRBJ2-1, with TRBD2 as a possible D gene (5 bases). Trimming left V 1 base short and J 7 bases short, with 5 bases between. The CDR3 extends over 11 amino acids. The germline gives CDR1 SQVTM, CDR2 ANQGSEA. The CDR3 reads CSVEGENEQFF. The CDR3, as DNA: TGCAGCGTTGAAGGGGAGAATGAGCAGTTCTTC.

This clone has a handful of counts. V and J are TRBV7-9 and TRBJ2-6, with 7 nucleotides matching TRBD1. The CDR3 is made up of 16 amino acids. Trimming at V came to 4 bases and at J to 1 base, leaving 4 bases not matched to a gene. In germline, CDR1 is SEHNR, CDR2 FQNEAQ (reference sequence). CDR3 DNA sequence: TGTGCCAGCAGCTGGGGACAGCAGTCTGGGGCCAACGTCCTGACTTTC. Translation: CASSWGQQSGANVLTF.

This chain connects TRBV7-2 to TRBJ2-7, with 7 bases lining up with TRBD1. The V and J ends lost 3 bases and 3 bases, in that order; junction bases with no gene match: 2. This CDR3 is 13 amino acids long. The germline gives CDR1 SGHTA, CDR2 FQGNSA. DNA of the CDR3: TGTGCCAGCAGCTTCCCAGGGGGCTACGAGCAGTACTTC. Protein sequence: CASSFPGGYEQYF.

The table lists this clone with a count of one. In the same sample, other DNA sequences code for this CDR3. The V gene is TRBV18, the J gene TRBJ1-5; 9 nucleotides agree with TRBD1. CDR1 KGHSH and CDR2 LQKENI come from the germline V gene. With V trimmed by 3 bases and J by 4 bases, 4 bases remained unmatched. This CDR3 is built from 15 residues. The CDR3 loop reads CASSPTGTGNQPQHF. CDR3 coding DNA: TGTGCCAGCTCACCCACCGGGACAGGGAATCAGCCCCAGCATTTT.

This clone was observed a handful of times. V is TRBV4-3 and J is TRBJ2-2; no clear D gene. The CDR3 totals 16 residues. The V gene's germline CDR1 is LGHNA and CDR2 YSLEER. Trimming pared 1 base from V and 4 bases from J, leaving 13 bases between. The DNA of the CDR3 is TGCGCCAGCAGCCAAGTAAACTCCCCACGCACCGGGGAGCTGTTTTTT. Protein product: CASSQVNSPRTGELFF.

In this sample, this clone turned up a few times. The chain uses TRBV18 and TRBJ1-5; 11 positions agree with TRBD1. The germline V gene has CDR1 KGHSH and CDR2 LQKENI. Unmatched junction bases numbered 8, after V lost 4 bases and J lost 6 bases. The CDR3 totals 16 residues. Here the CDR3 DNA reads TGTGCCAGCTCACGTACAGGACAGGGGGCGGGTCAGCCCCAGCATTTT. Protein product: CASSRTGQGAGQPQHF.

This clone was counted between two and nine times. V usage is TRBV9 and J usage is TRBJ2-3, with 11 bases identical to TRBD2. Trimming took 4 bases from V and 0 from J; bases not matched to a gene: 1. The CDR3 spans 15 residues. CDR1 and CDR2 (germline): SGDLS, YYNGEE. The CDR3, as DNA: TGTGCCAGCAGCAGGACTAGCGGGAGCACAGATACGCAGTATTTT. Translated, it gives CASSRTSGSTDTQYF.

This clone was detected only a few times. The rearrangement uses TRBV29-1 and TRBJ2-3; TRBD1 matches at 8 bases. Germline values: CDR1 SQVTM, CDR2 ANQGSEA. The CDR3 is made up of 13 amino acids. The J segment lost 2 bases and the V segment lost 8 bases, leaving 6 bases of the junction unmatched. CDR3 nucleotides: TGCAGCACCCGGGACAGGACCACAGATACGCAGTATTTT. This gives the protein CSTRDRTTDTQYF.

The CDR3 DNA is TGTGCCAGCAGCCCGGACAGGGGAGGCGAAAAACTGTTTTTT. As protein: CASSPDRGGEKLFF. This chain uses TRBV14 with TRBJ1-4; TRBD1 matches at 9 bases. The J segment lost 8 bases and the V segment lost 4 bases, leaving 5 bases of the junction unmatched. Germline V CDR1 and CDR2: SGHDN, FVKESK. The CDR3 length is 14 residues.

CDR3 nucleotides: TGTGCCAGCAGCCCACCGGGACAGGGTCAGACAGATACGCAGTATTTT. Its translation: CASSPPGQGQTDTQYF. The chain has TRBV28 and TRBJ2-3; 9 bases match TRBD1. In germline, CDR1 is MDHEN, CDR2 SYDVKM. Losses at the gene ends were 6 bases for V and 3 bases for J; bases not matched to a gene: 10. This CDR3 is built from 16 residues.

This CDR3 is CASSLSLAGDSGGELFF. The DNA of the CDR3 is TGTGCCAGCAGCTTATCGCTAGCGGGAGATTCGGGCGGGGAGCTGTTTTTT. The rearrangement links TRBV11-2 to TRBJ2-2; 10 nucleotides line up with TRBD2. Germline CDR1 SGHAT, CDR2 FQNNGV. J gave up 7 bases and V 2 bases, and 10 bases lay outside the gene matches. This CDR3 region has 17 residues.

The rearrangement links TRBV5-1 to TRBJ1-2; D is perhaps TRBD1 (6 bases). V was shortened by 4 bases and J by 5 bases, with 6 bases between the two germline ends. Germline CDR1 SGHRS, CDR2 YFSETQ. The CDR3 covers 11 residues. The CDR3 DNA reads TGCGCCAGCAGCGGACAGTATGGCTACACCTTC. Its protein is CASSGQYGYTF.

Only a few counts were recorded for this clone. This sample includes further DNA sequences coding for the same CDR3. This chain connects TRBV4-3 to TRBJ2-7, with 8 bases that match TRBD2. Per germline, CDR1 LGHNA and CDR2 YSLEER. This CDR3 comprises 15 residues. Trimming removed 1 base from V and 3 bases from J; junction bases left unmatched: 5. The CDR3 is CASSQVAGGIYEQYF. CDR3 DNA: TGCGCCAGCAGCCAAGTGGCGGGAGGTATCTACGAGCAGTACTTC.